The 2 T cell receptor beta chains presented below share a single source sample, sequenced in a study of blood T cells in healthy people across ages. Through a sample-barcoded 5' primer and a J-beta primer mix, a second PCR was run for 7 to 11 cycles. TCRdb ran MiXCR on the 5' RACE reads and lists one entry per CDR3 protein. Of about 1.4 million distinct CDR3 sequences listed, almost 60% were seen once; the top ten hold 6.5% to 8.5%. Sequencing used blood. These receptors came from a man in his late teens or twenties in good health.

The V gene is TRBV5-1, the J gene TRBJ2-2; the D gene is possibly TRBD1 (5 bases). The ends were cut back, 0 bases at V and 7 bases at J, with 7 bases in the middle. CDR3 length: 13 amino acids. Germline values: CDR1 SGHRS, CDR2 YFSETQ. CDR3 amino acids: CASSLEQGGELFF. The CDR3 bases are TGCGCCAGCAGCTTGGAGCAGGGCGGGGAGCTGTTTTTT.

This clonotype turned up a few times. This sequence joins TRBV3-1 and TRBJ2-1; 8 bases are shared with TRBD2. V shed 1 base, J shed 8 bases, and the junction held 16 bases outside the gene matches. Looked up from germline, CDR1 is LGHDT and CDR2 is YNNKEL (reference sequence). The CDR3 has 18 amino acids. The CDR3 DNA follows: TGTGCCAGCAGCCAAGGGGTACCGACTAGCGCCCTTAGGGATGAGCAGTTCTTC. This encodes CASSQGVPTSALRDEQFF.